Below, one T cell receptor beta chain is given with its context. Its target is not known. TCRdb ran MiXCR on the reads and lists one entry per CDR3 protein. The sample records around 530,000 distinct CDR3 sequences, around 27% being singletons. Per germline, CDR1 MDHEN and CDR2 SYDVKM. The CDR3 runs to 13 residues. Between the trimmed V and J ends, which lost 5 bases and 5 bases, there was a span of 13 bases. The record originates from a study of T cell repertoires in cytomegalovirus infection. Turning to the study itself: CMV infection and matching HLA type were both indicated by public TCR beta signatures. Study conclusions and caveats: CMV-specific HLA-C-restricted TCR beta clonotypes dominated the ex vivo response. Totalled public TCR beta family frequency picked out people who carried CMV plus the relevant HLA.

The TCR comes from a human donor in good health (CMV status not recorded). Some clones in this sample may be carry-over from other donors' samples. The sequencing input was PBMCs. The chain recombines TRBV28 with TRBJ2-7; D may correspond to TRBD1 or TRBD2 (5 bases each). The CDR3 loop reads CASSQGGGDEQYF. The CDR3 nucleotides read TGTGCCAGCAGTCAGGGTGGGGGTGACGAGCAGTACTTC.